The text below deals with one TCR beta chain. V dropped 4 bases and J dropped 7; count of bases not matched to a gene: 15. Germline V CDR1 and CDR2: ENHRY, SYGVKD. The CDR3 spans 16 residues. The assay was immunoSEQ multiplex PCR, and TCRdb's table has in-frame clones only and misses some. The table has about 94,000 clones, around 86% seen once. The data derive from a study of OX40 agonist ivuxolimab in advanced cancers. Turning to the study itself: Patients treated during dose escalation were battling hepatocellular carcinoma, melanoma, renal cell or head and neck cancer. Participants averaged approximately 60 years of age (range about 23 to 90) and were 82.7% male.

The receptor comes from an adult with an advanced solid tumor such as melanoma, head and neck, liver or kidney cancer. Sequenced material: CD4+ or CD8+ T cells sorted from blood, taken in a trial of the OX40 agonist ivuxolimab. The chain is built from TRBV10-3 and TRBJ2-7, with 8 bases that match TRBD1. This chain's CDR3 is CAISATPGQAAGEQYF. As DNA, the CDR3 is TGTGCCATCAGTGCCACCCCGGGACAGGCAGCCGGGGAGCAGTACTTC.